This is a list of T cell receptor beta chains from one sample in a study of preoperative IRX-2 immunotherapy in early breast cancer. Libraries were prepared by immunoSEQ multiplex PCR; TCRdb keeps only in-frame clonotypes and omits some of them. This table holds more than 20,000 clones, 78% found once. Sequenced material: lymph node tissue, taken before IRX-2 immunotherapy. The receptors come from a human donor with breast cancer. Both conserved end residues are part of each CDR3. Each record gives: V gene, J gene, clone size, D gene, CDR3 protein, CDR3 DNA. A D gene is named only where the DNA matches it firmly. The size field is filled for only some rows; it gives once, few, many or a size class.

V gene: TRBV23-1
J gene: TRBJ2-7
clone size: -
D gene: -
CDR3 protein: CASSPSPGPYEQYF
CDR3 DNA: TGCGCCAGCAGCCCGAGTCCGGGACCCTACGAGCAGTACTTC

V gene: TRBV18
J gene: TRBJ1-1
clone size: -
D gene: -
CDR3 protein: CASSPGRGRNTEAFF
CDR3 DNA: TGTGCCAGCTCACCGGGTCGGGGAAGGAACACTGAAGCTTTCTTT

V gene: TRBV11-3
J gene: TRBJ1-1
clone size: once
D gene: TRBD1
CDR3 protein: CASSQGGGQGNTEAFF
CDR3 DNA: TGTGCCAGCAGCCAAGGGGGCGGACAGGGGAACACTGAAGCTTTCTTT

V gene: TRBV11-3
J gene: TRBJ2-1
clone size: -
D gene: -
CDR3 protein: CASSLESDSYNEQFF
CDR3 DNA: TGTGCCAGCAGCTTAGAGTCGGACTCCTACAATGAGCAGTTCTTC

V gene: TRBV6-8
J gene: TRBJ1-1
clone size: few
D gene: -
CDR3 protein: CASSQLWTGTEAFF
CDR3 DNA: TGTGCCAGCAGCCAACTTTGGACGGGCACTGAAGCTTTCTTT

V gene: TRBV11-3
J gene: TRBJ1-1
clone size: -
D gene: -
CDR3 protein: CASSFSWEAGTEAFF
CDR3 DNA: TGTGCCAGCAGCTTTAGTTGGGAGGCGGGCACTGAAGCTTTCTTT

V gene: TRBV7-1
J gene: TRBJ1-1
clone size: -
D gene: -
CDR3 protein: CASSLAGALTEAFF
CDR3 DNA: TGTGCCAGCAGCTTGGCCGGGGCCCTCACTGAAGCTTTCTTT

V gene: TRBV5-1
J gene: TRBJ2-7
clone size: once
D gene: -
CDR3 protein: CASSLKAASYEQYF
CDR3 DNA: TGCGCCAGCAGCTTGAAGGCGGCCTCCTACGAGCAGTACTTC

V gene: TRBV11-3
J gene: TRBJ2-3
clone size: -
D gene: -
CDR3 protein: CASSLIGTDRTDTQYF
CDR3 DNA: TGTGCCAGCAGCTTAATTGGGACCGATCGCACAGATACGCAGTATTTT

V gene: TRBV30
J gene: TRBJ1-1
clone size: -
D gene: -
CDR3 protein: CAWSRGLENTEAFF
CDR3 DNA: TGTGCCTGGAGCCGCGGACTGGAGAACACTGAAGCTTTCTTT

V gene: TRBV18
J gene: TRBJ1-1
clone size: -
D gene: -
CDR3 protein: CASSPPAGNTEAFF
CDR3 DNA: TGTGCCAGCTCACCACCGGCCGGGAACACTGAAGCTTTCTTT

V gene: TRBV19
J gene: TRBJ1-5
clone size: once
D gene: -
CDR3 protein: CASSMGGLSNQPQHF
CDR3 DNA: TGTGCCAGTAGTATGGGAGGGCTTAGCAATCAGCCCCAGCATTTT

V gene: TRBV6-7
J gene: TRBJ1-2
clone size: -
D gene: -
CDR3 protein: CASTQRAPTYGYTF
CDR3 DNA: TGTGCCAGCACCCAACGGGCCCCAACCTATGGCTACACCTTC

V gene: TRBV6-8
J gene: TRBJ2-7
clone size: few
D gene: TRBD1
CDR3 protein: CASGSDRAYEQYF
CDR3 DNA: TGTGCCAGCGGCTCGGACAGGGCCTACGAGCAGTACTTC

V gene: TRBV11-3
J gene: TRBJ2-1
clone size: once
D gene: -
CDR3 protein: CASSFDGSSYNEQFF
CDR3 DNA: TGTGCCAGCAGCTTCGACGGGAGCTCCTACAATGAGCAGTTCTTC

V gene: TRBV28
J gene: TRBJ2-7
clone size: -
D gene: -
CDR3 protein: CASSFQFRGAYEQYF
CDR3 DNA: TGTGCCAGCAGTTTTCAATTTAGGGGGGCCTACGAGCAGTACTTC

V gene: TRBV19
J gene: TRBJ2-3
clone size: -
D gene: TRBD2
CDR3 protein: CASSLLAGASEDTQYF
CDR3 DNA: TGTGCCAGTAGTCTTCTAGCGGGGGCTTCCGAGGATACGCAGTATTTT

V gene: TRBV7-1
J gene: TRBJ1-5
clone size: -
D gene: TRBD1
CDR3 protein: CASSTTGGNQPQHF
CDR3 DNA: TGTGCCAGCAGCACGACAGGGGGCAATCAGCCCCAACATTTT

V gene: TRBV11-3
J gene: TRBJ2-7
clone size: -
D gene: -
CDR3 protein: CASSLGLGADYEQYF
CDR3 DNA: TGTGCCAGCAGCTTGGGTTTGGGGGCTGACTACGAGCAGTACTTC

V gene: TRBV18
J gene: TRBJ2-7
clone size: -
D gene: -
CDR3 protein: CASSPLNLEQYF
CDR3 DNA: TGTGCCAGCTCACCCCTTAACCTAGAGCAGTACTTC

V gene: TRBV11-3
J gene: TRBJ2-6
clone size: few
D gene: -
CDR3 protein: CASSLSTGANVLTF
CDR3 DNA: TGTGCCAGCAGCTTATCTACTGGGGCCAACGTCCTGACTTTC

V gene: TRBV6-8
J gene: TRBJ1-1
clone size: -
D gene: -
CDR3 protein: CAISVGGDNTEAFF
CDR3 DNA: TGTGCCATCAGCGTAGGGGGGGATAACACTGAAGCTTTCTTT

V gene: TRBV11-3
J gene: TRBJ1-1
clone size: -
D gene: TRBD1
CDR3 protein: CASSLVGQINTEAFF
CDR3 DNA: TGTGCCAGCAGCTTAGTGGGACAGATAAACACTGAAGCTTTCTTT

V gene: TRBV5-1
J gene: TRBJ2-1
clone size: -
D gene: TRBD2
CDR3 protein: CASSFLTSGGGNEQFF
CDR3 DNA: TGCGCCAGCAGCTTCCTGACTAGCGGGGGAGGGAATGAGCAGTTCTTC

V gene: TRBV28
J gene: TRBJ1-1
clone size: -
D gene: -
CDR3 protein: CASSPPSEAGTEAFF
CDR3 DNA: TGTGCCAGCAGTCCCCCATCGGAGGCAGGCACTGAAGCTTTCTTT

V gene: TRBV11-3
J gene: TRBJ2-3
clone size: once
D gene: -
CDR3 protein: CASSLEGRASTDTQYF
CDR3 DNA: TGTGCCAGCAGCTTGGAAGGGCGGGCTAGCACAGATACGCAGTATTTT

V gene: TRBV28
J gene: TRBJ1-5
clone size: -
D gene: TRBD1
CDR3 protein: CASSTTGTGGWRLHQPQHF
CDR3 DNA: TGTGCCAGCAGTACTACCGGGACAGGGGGCTGGAGGCTCCATCAGCCCCAGCATTTT

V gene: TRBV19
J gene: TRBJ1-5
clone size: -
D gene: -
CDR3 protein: CASSIEGIYSNQPQHF
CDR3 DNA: TGTGCCAGTAGTATAGAGGGGATCTATAGCAATCAGCCCCAGCATTTT

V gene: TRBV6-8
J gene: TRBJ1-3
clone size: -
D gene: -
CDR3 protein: CASNTGQTFGNTIYF
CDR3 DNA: TGTGCCAGCAACACCGGACAGACGTTTGGAAACACCATATATTTT

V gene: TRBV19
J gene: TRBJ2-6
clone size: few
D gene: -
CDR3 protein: CASSTSTGSGANVLTF
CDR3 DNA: TGTGCCAGTAGTACCAGTACAGGTTCTGGGGCCAACGTCCTGACTTTC

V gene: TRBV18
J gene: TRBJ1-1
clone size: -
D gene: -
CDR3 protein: CASSPQGHEAFF
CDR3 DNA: TGTGCCAGCTCACCACAAGGACATGAAGCTTTCTTT

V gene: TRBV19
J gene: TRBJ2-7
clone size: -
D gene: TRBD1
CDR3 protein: CASSSVGQGAYEQYF
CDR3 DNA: TGTGCCAGTAGTAGCGTCGGACAGGGAGCCTACGAGCAGTACTTC

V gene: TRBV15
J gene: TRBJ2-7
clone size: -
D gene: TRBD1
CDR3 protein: CATSRGDRVNEQYF
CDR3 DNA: TGTGCCACCAGCAGAGGGGACAGGGTCAACGAGCAGTACTTC

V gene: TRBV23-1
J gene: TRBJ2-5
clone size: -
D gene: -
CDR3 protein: CASRGGSSASGETQYF
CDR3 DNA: TGCGCCAGCAGGGGTGGTAGTAGCGCCTCCGGAGAGACCCAGTACTTC

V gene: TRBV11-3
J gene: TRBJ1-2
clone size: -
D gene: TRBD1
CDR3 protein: CASSLETGNNGYTF
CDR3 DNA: TGTGCCAGCAGCTTAGAGACAGGGAACAATGGCTACACCTTC

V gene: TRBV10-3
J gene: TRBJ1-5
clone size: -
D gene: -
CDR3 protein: CAISEAAARNQPQHF
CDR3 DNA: TGTGCCATCAGTGAGGCGGCAGCCCGCAATCAGCCCCAGCATTTT

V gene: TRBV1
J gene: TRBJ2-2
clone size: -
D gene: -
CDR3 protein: CASSQAYKGAGSAGELFF
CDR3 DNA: TGCGCCAGCAGCCAAGCCTACAAGGGGGCGGGTAGTGCCGGGGAGCTGTTTTTT

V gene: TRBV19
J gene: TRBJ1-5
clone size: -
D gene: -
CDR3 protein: CASSIRGGLGNQPQHF
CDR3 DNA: TGTGCCAGTAGTATACGGGGCGGGCTGGGCAATCAGCCCCAGCATTTT

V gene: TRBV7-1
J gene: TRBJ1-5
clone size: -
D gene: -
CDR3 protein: CASSPGTYRPQHF
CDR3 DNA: TGTGCCAGCAGCCCTGGGACCTATCGGCCCCAGCATTTT

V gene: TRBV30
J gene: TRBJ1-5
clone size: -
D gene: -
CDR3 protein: CAWSPGSNQPQHF
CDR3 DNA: TGTGCCTGGAGTCCAGGAAGCAATCAGCCCCAGCATTTT

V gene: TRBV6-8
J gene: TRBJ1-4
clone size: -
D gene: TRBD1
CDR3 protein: CASSPRDRSLGGEKLFF
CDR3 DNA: TGTGCCAGCAGCCCCCGGGACAGGTCCCTTGGGGGAGAAAAACTGTTTTTT

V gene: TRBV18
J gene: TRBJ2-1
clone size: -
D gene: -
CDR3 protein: CASSEIRTDAEQFF
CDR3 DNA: TGTGCCAGCTCAGAGATCCGGACAGATGCTGAGCAGTTCTTC

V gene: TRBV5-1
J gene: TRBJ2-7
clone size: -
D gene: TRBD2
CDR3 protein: CASSSGTNSYEQYF
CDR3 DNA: TGCGCCAGCAGCTCCGGGACTAACTCCTACGAGCAGTACTTC

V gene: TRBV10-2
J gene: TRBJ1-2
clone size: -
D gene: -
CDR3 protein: CASSEGGRLSGYTF
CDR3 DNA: TGCGCCAGCAGTGAGGGCGGACGGCTGAGTGGCTACACCTTC

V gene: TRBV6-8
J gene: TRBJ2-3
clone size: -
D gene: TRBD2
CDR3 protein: CATRSLLAGVTDTQYF
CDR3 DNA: TGTGCCACCCGAAGTCTACTAGCGGGAGTCACAGATACGCAGTATTTT

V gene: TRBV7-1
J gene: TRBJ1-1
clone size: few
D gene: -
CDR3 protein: CASSLASYTEAFF
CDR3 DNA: TGTGCCAGCAGCTTAGCTTCCTACACTGAAGCTTTCTTT

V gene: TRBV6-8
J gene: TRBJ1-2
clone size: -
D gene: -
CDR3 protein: CASSLLGTAGYGYTF
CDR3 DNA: TGTGCCAGCAGTCTTCTAGGGACGGCGGGCTATGGCTACACCTTC

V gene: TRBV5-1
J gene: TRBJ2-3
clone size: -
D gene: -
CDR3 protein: CASSPDSRTDTQYF
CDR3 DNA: TGCGCCAGCAGCCCCGACAGCCGCACAGATACGCAGTATTTT

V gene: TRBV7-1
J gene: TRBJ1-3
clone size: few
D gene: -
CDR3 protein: CASAQGSGNTIYF
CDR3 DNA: TGTGCCAGCGCGCAGGGCTCTGGAAACACCATATATTTT

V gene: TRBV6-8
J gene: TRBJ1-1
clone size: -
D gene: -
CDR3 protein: CASSDTDAAGGGKAFF
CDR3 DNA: TGTGCCAGCAGTGACACGGACGCCGCTGGGGGGGGAAAAGCTTTCTTT

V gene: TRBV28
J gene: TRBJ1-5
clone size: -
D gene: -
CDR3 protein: CASSLTGNQPQHF
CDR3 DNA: TGTGCCAGCAGCCTTACAGGTAATCAGCCCCAGCATTTT

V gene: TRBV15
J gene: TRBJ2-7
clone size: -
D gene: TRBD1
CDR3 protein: CATSSLQGDRYEQYF
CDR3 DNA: TGTGCCACCAGCAGCCTCCAGGGGGATCGGTACGAGCAGTACTTC

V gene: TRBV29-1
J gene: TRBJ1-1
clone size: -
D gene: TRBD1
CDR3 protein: CSADRGLDTEAFF
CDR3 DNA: TGCAGCGCGGACAGGGGGCTGGACACTGAAGCTTTCTTT

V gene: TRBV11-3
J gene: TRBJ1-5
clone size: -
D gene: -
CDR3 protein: CASSLGLINQPQHF
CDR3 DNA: TGTGCCAGCAGCTTAGGGCTGATCAATCAGCCCCAACATTTT